This is a list of T cell receptor beta chains from one sample in a study of shared clonotypes between healthy human individuals. Profiled with immunoSEQ multiplex PCR; TCRdb holds only in-frame clones, not every one. This sample carries about 550,000 clones, about 95% of them seen once, and the ten largest clones take 0.085% to 0.11%. Sequencing was performed on naive CD8+ T cells sorted from blood. These receptors all come from a woman in her 30s in good health. Each CDR3 is given without its conserved first and last residue. D genes are given only for firm matches.

TRBJ2-5 NA TRBV4-1 ASSQEASGSEGETQY
TRBJ2-5 NA TRBV13 ASSLASRQETQY
TRBJ2-1 TRBD2 TRBV28 ASSSGLAGVDEQF
TRBJ2-1 TRBD2 TRBV29-1 SVEGAPGVAGGSYNEQF
TRBJ1-1 TRBD1 TRBV27 ASSRDRPNTEAF
TRBJ1-2 NA TRBV30 AWSSGTSDGYT
TRBJ2-7 NA TRBV11-2 ASSHLFSYYEQY
TRBJ1-1 NA TRBV27 ASSPGTGGTEAF
TRBJ2-5 NA TRBV28 ASSPQRGGVLREGETQY
TRBJ1-1 NA TRBV19 ASSIVMNTEAF
TRBJ2-6 TRBD1 TRBV28 ASSKTGYGANVLT
TRBJ1-1 NA TRBV9 ASSDVGGTLNTEAF
TRBJ2-1 NA TRBV7-9 ASSSAFRARDIDNEQF
TRBJ2-1 NA TRBV11-2 ASSFINEQF
TRBJ1-3 NA TRBV13 ASSPGGPISGNTIY
TRBJ2-5 TRBD1 TRBV7-2 ASSSPTGDQETQY
TRBJ2-1 NA TRBV10-1 ASSEKYWHPYNEQF
TRBJ2-2 NA TRBV27 ASSSSGTPATGELF
TRBJ2-1 NA TRBV20-1 SARLNEQF
TRBJ1-6 NA TRBV9 ASSGGEGVRNSPLH
TRBJ2-7 NA TRBV10-1 ASSESAGAIDEQY
TRBJ2-1 NA TRBV7-9 ASSPDSLTQKYNEQF
TRBJ2-7 TRBD1 TRBV10-3 AISESEDRVHEQY
NA NA TRBV29-1 SVELPTYEQY